Listed here are 23 T cell receptor beta chains from one sample, sequenced in a study of OX40 agonist ivuxolimab in advanced cancers. The assay was immunoSEQ multiplex PCR, and TCRdb's table has in-frame clones only and misses some. This table has some 23,000 clones, less than 90% appearing once. Sequenced material: CD4+ or CD8+ T cells sorted from blood, taken in a trial of the OX40 agonist ivuxolimab. These receptors came from an adult with an advanced solid tumor such as melanoma, head and neck, liver or kidney cancer.

The chain couples TRBV13 to TRBJ2-3; TRBD2 aligns across 12 bases. Germline lookup yields CDR1 PRHDT and CDR2 FYEKMQ (reference sequence). V was clipped by 5 bases and J by 4 bases; unmatched bases: 4. This CDR3 is 15 amino acids long. The CDR3 is CASSPWTSGADTQYF. CDR3 bases: TGTGCCAGCAGCCCATGGACTAGCGGGGCAGATACGCAGTATTTT. Variable domain in full (rest from reference TRBV13 and TRBJ2-3): AAGVIQSPRHLIKEKRETATLKCYPIPRHDTVYWYQQGPGQDPQFLISFYEKMQSDKGSIPDRFSAQQFSDYHSELNMSSLELGDSALYFCASSPWTSGADTQYFGPGTRLTVL.

The chain employs TRBV27 and TRBJ1-3; D is unclear. Germline-derived CDR1 and CDR2 are MNHEY and SMNVEV (reference sequence). This CDR3 spans 11 amino acids. V lost 8 bases, J lost 0 bases, and 2 bases lay in between. Written as DNA, the CDR3 is TGTGCCAGCTCCTCTGGAAACACCATATATTTT. Its protein is CASSSGNTIYF.

As for this clone: The identical CDR3 is also encoded by other nucleotide sequences in the sample. This chain joins TRBV9 and TRBJ2-7; 7 bases line up with TRBD1. The CDR3 is 14 residues long. Germline V lookup: CDR1 SGDLS, CDR2 YYNGEE. Unmatched junction bases numbered 2, after V lost 0 bases and J lost 2 bases. CDR3 DNA sequence: TGTGCCAGCAGCGTAGGACAGGGAACCTACGAGCAGTACTTC. Its protein product is CASSVGQGTYEQYF.

The count of this clone is one. The gene calls are TRBV27 and TRBJ2-2; 11 nucleotides align to TRBD1. The CDR3 is 14 amino acids. Germline CDR1 and CDR2: MNHEY and SMNVEV (reference sequence). V dropped 7 bases and J dropped 7; count of bases not matched to a gene: 5. The DNA of the CDR3 is TGTGCCAGCAAGGGACAGGGGGTGGTCGGGGAGCTGTTTTTT. Its translation: CASKGQGVVGELFF.

This rearrangement joins TRBV11-2 to TRBJ2-7; perhaps TRBD1 as D (5 bases). Trimming took 1 base from V and 9 from J, leaving 19 bases between them. The CDR3 is 15 residues long. CDR1 is SGHAT and CDR2 is FQNNGV in the germline V gene. As DNA, the CDR3 is TGTGCCAGCAGCTTAGTTGGCAGGGCTATAAATTGGCAGTACTTC. Translating it yields CASSLVGRAINWQYF.

The chain carries TRBV6-1 and TRBJ1-5; D might be TRBD1 (5 bases). V lost 2 bases and J 7 bases, leaving 9 bases between the germline ends. The CDR3 is made up of 13 amino acids. CDR1 MNHNS and CDR2 SASEGT come from the germline V gene. Here the CDR3 reads CASSEWWGQPQHF. CDR3 nucleotide sequence: TGTGCCAGCAGTGAATGGTGGGGCCAGCCCCAGCATTTT.

This clone was observed a handful of times. The CDR3 sequence: CASSPRQRNQPQHF. As DNA, the CDR3 is TGTGCCAGCAGCCCCCGACAGAGGAATCAGCCCCAGCATTTT. V and J are TRBV4-2 and TRBJ1-5; D might be TRBD1 (5 bases). This CDR3 spans 14 amino acids. Germline values: CDR1 LGHNA, CDR2 YNFKEQ. Deletions cut 4 bases from V and 4 bases from J, with 11 bases between.

This clone was seen only once. The chain carries TRBV7-9 and TRBJ2-1, with unresolved D. Deletions cut 5 bases from V and 3 bases from J, with 8 bases between. CDR3 length: 13 residues. Germline CDR1 and CDR2: SEHNR and FQNEAQ (reference sequence). The CDR3 DNA reads TGTGCCAGCAGCGGACCGATCTACAATGAGCAGTTCTTC. It translates to CASSGPIYNEQFF.

V gene TRBV15 combines with J gene TRBJ1-1; D is uncertain. The CDR3 totals 14 residues. Germline-derived CDR1 and CDR2 are LNHNV and YYDKDF (reference sequence). V shed 2 bases and J shed 9 bases, with 16 bases lying between them. The CDR3 DNA is TGTGCCACCAGCAGACCGGGGAACCCAAACCAAGCTTTCTTT. It yields the protein CATSRPGNPNQAFF.

The chain has TRBV4-1 and TRBJ2-5; weak D call: TRBD2 (5 bases). CDR3 size: 13 residues. Between the trimmed V and J ends, which lost 8 bases and 5 bases, there was a span of 15 bases. Looked up from germline, CDR1 is MGHRA and CDR2 is YSYEKL. The CDR3 sequence is CASRSPRGETQYF. The CDR3 DNA sequence: TGCGCCAGCCGGAGCCCCCGCGGGGAGACCCAGTACTTC.

The chain has TRBV13 and TRBJ2-5, with 7 bases fitting TRBD2. Trimming cost V 5 bases and J 4 bases; bases outside gene matches: 4. CDR1 PRHDT and CDR2 FYEKMQ come from the germline V gene (reference sequence). The CDR3 length is 13 residues. CDR3 loop: CASSRGDLETQYF. The CDR3 DNA is TGTGCCAGCAGCCGGGGGGACCTAGAGACCCAGTACTTC. The full variable domain, in which reference TRBV13 and TRBJ2-5 provide the parts outside the CDR3, is AAGVIQSPRHLIKEKRETATLKCYPIPRHDTVYWYQQGPGQDPQFLISFYEKMQSDKGSIPDRFSAQQFSDYHSELNMSSLELGDSALYFCASSRGDLETQYFGPGTRLLVL.

The chain recombines TRBV19 with TRBJ2-1; D might be TRBD1 (5 bases). The CDR3 runs to 14 residues. Trimming took off 1 base at V and 2 bases at J, with 6 bases between the two ends. CDR1 is LNHDA and CDR2 is SQIVND in the germline V gene (reference sequence). CDR3 nucleotides: TGTGCCAGTAGTATAGGGACACCCTACAATGAGCAGTTCTTC. Translated: CASSIGTPYNEQFF.

The chain uses TRBV27 and TRBJ2-1; 12 positions match TRBD2. The CDR3 is made up of 16 amino acids. The V gene end was trimmed by 4 bases and the J gene end by 4 bases; junction bases not matched to a gene: 5. Germline V lookup: CDR1 MNHEY, CDR2 SMNVEV (reference sequence). The CDR3 here is CASSSTSGGLYNEQFF. CDR3 nucleotide sequence: TGTGCCAGCAGTTCGACTAGCGGGGGCCTTTACAATGAGCAGTTCTTC.

This chain joins TRBV11-2 and TRBJ2-3, with 8 bases lining up with TRBD2. CDR1 is SGHAT, CDR2 FQNNGV, per germline. V was clipped by 6 bases and J by 7 bases; unmatched bases: 15. CDR3 length: 16 amino acids. CDR3 nucleotide sequence: TGTGCCAGCAGTAGCGGGCGGGGGGCCAACACGTATACGCAGTATTTT. As protein: CASSSGRGANTYTQYF.

The chain employs TRBV4-3 and TRBJ1-1, with D hard to call. V shed 0 bases and J shed 1 base, with 6 bases lying between them. CDR1 LGHNA and CDR2 YSLEER come from the germline V gene. The CDR3 has 14 amino acids. As DNA, the CDR3 is TGCGCCAGCAGCCAAGATTGGGAGAACACTGAAGCTTTCTTT. This sequence encodes CASSQDWENTEAFF.

V is TRBV9 and J is TRBJ2-5; TRBD2 aligns across 8 bases. The CDR3 covers 16 residues. Germline CDR1 and CDR2: SGDLS and YYNGEE. V was pared by 1 base and J by 1 base, with 6 bases of the junction left unmatched. CDR3 sequence (DNA): TGTGCCAGCAGCGTACCTTATGCGGGGGGCCAAGAGACCCAGTACTTC. Amino acids: CASSVPYAGGQETQYF.

In this sample, this clone turned up a few times. V gene TRBV7-6 combines with J gene TRBJ1-1, with D possibly TRBD1 on 5 matching bases. The germline V gene encodes CDR1 SGHVS and CDR2 FNYEAQ. The V and J ends lost 2 bases and 4 bases respectively, with 17 bases between them. CDR3 size: 16 residues. CDR3 DNA sequence: TGTGCCAGCAGCTTATCCACAGGTCACCTCACCACTGAAGCTTTCTTT. It encodes CASSLSTGHLTTEAFF.

The rearrangement joins TRBV4-1 to TRBJ1-3; no clear D gene. Trimming left V 1 base short and J 1 base short, with 5 bases between. The CDR3 runs to 14 residues. The germline V gene has CDR1 MGHRA and CDR2 YSYEKL. CDR3 sequence: CASSQARSGNTIYF. In nucleotides, the CDR3 is TGCGCCAGCAGCCAAGCCCGTTCTGGAAACACCATATATTTT.

This sequence joins TRBV9 and TRBJ1-6, with D tentatively TRBD1 (6 bases). Per germline, CDR1 SGDLS and CDR2 YYNGEE. CDR3 length: 16 residues. Trimming took 4 bases from V and 0 from J, leaving 11 bases between them. Written as DNA, the CDR3 is TGTGCCAGCAGCACAACAGGGAGCTCCTATAATTCACCCCTCCACTTT. It translates to CASSTTGSSYNSPLHF. Full variable domain (remainder filled in from reference TRBV9 and TRBJ1-6): DSGVTQTPKHLITATGQRVTLRCSPRSGDLSVYWYQQSLDQGLQFLIQYYNGEERAKGNILERFSAQQFPDLHSELNLSSLELGDSALYFCASSTTGSSYNSPLHFGNGTRLTVT.

V is TRBV15 and J is TRBJ1-4; the D gene is possibly TRBD1 (5 bases). The CDR3 loop spans 17 amino acids. V was cut by 6 bases and J by 0 bases, with 17 bases left in between. From germline, CDR1 is LNHNV and CDR2 YYDKDF (reference sequence). The CDR3 region is CATSQTGTGATNEKLFF. The CDR3 DNA reads TGTGCCACCAGTCAAACCGGGACTGGGGCAACTAATGAAAAACTGTTTTTT. Complete variable domain (other parts from reference TRBV15 and TRBJ1-4): DAMVIQNPRYQVTQFGKPVTLSCSQTLNHNVMYWYQQKSSQAPKLLFHYYDKDFNNEADTPDNFQSRRPNTSFCFLDIRSPGLGDTAMYLCATSQTGTGATNEKLFFGSGTQLSVL.

The chain employs TRBV4-3 and TRBJ2-5; D gene ambiguous. The V gene lost 0 bases and the J gene lost 2 bases, with 10 bases spanning the gap. Germline V CDR1 and CDR2: LGHNA, YSLEER. The CDR3 is 15 amino acids. The CDR3 coding sequence is TGCGCCAGCAGCCAAGATAGTGGAAAGCAAGAGACCCAGTACTTC. Its translation: CASSQDSGKQETQYF.

The rearrangement uses TRBV25-1 and TRBJ1-4; no clear D. The CDR3 loop spans 16 amino acids. Looked up from germline, CDR1 is MGHDK and CDR2 is SYGVNS. Trimming took 3 bases from V and 2 from J, leaving 13 bases between them. The DNA for the CDR3 is TGTGCCAGCAGTGAGACGTCGGTGGGGACTAATGAAAAACTGTTTTTT. Protein product: CASSETSVGTNEKLFF.

This chain links TRBV29-1 with TRBJ1-3, with a possible D match to TRBD1 (5 bases). V lost 4 bases, J lost 0 bases, and 10 bases lay in between. The CDR3 runs 14 residues. Looked up from germline, CDR1 is SQVTM and CDR2 is ANQGSEA. CDR3 in DNA: TGCAGCGTTGTGGGGACGGACTCTGGAAACACCATATATTTT. It is translated as CSVVGTDSGNTIYF.